Listed below are T cell receptor beta chains from one sample, sequenced in a study of T cell responses to AZD1222 COVID-19 vaccine. Generated by immunoSEQ multiplex PCR, the TCRdb table keeps only in-frame clones and is missing some. The sample has some 39,000 clones, 80% to 95% seen once. Sequences were derived from peripheral blood, sampled 28 days after the second AZD1222 dose. The receptors shown here come from an adult who received the AZD1222 COVID-19 vaccine. The CDR3 runs from the conserved cysteine through the conserved F or W. The D gene is left open where the match is weak. Only part of the rows carry a size: once, few, many, or a class if the clone is expanded.

J	D	V	size	DNA	CDR3
TRBJ1-2	-	TRBV6-5	-	TGTGCCAGCGGTAGCCGTGCGGTAAATGGCTACACCTTC	CASGSRAVNGYTF
TRBJ1-2	TRBD1	TRBV6-6	once	TGTGCCAGCAGCCCAGGGACAGGGAGGGGCTACACCTTC	CASSPGTGRGYTF
TRBJ1-2	-	TRBV7-9	-	TGTGCCAGCGGGGAGACTACCTATGGCTACACCTTC	CASGETTYGYTF
TRBJ2-7	TRBD2	TRBV2	-	TGTGCCGGGAGCGGGGGTCGTGCCTACGAGCAGTACTTC	CAGSGGRAYEQYF
TRBJ2-2	-	TRBV5-1	-	TGCGCCAGCAGTTGGACAGAGAACACCGGGGAGCTGTTTTTT	CASSWTENTGELFF
TRBJ2-3	-	TRBV18	-	TGTGCCAGCTCACCGGAGGGTACGCAGTATTTT	CASSPEGTQYF
TRBJ1-2	-	TRBV19	-	TGTGCCAGTAGCTCCCCGGGACTGAACTATTATGGCTACACCTTC	CASSSPGLNYYGYTF
TRBJ1-6	-	TRBV5-1	-	TGCGCCAGCAGCTTGGAGCCAGGCTCCTATAATTCACCCCTCCACTTT	CASSLEPGSYNSPLHF
TRBJ1-6	TRBD1	TRBV5-1	-	TGCGCCAGCAGCCTCATGGGACAGCCTAATTCACCCCTCCACTTT	CASSLMGQPNSPLHF
TRBJ1-2	-	TRBV29-1	-	TGCAGCGTTGCCCCGAAGGTGCCTTCTAACTATGGCTACACCTTC	CSVAPKVPSNYGYTF
TRBJ2-7	TRBD2	TRBV27	-	TGTGCCAGCGGGCGGGGGGGGATCTACGAGCAGTACTTC	CASGRGGIYEQYF
TRBJ1-5	TRBD1	TRBV30	-	TGTGCCTGGAGTGGGGACAGGGTTCAGCCCCAGCATTTT	CAWSGDRVQPQHF
TRBJ1-5	-	TRBV5-6	-	TGTGCCAGCAGCTTGGCCGGCGGGAATCAGCCCCAGCATTTT	CASSLAGGNQPQHF
TRBJ1-1	-	TRBV28	-	TGTGCCAGCACCCAGGGCGCGAAAGAAGCTTTCTTT	CASTQGAKEAFF
TRBJ2-1	TRBD2	TRBV7-9	-	TGTGCCAGCAGCCCCAAGAGGGCTAGCGGGGGCCCCTCCTACAATGAGCAGTTCTTC	CASSPKRASGGPSYNEQFF
TRBJ2-3	TRBD2	TRBV5-1	-	TGCGCCAGCAGTTTACGGGGGGGCTCTACAGATACGCAGTATTTT	CASSLRGGSTDTQYF
TRBJ1-1	-	TRBV3-1/TRBV3-2	few	TGTGCCAGCAGCCTCGAGGGGGACACTGAAGCTTTCTTT	CASSLEGDTEAFF
TRBJ1-1	TRBD1	TRBV5-5	-	TGTGCCAGCAGCTCCCCGGGACAGGGGGCCCGAGAAGCTTTCTTT	CASSSPGQGAREAFF